This TCR beta chain was retrieved from a study of shared clonotypes between healthy human individuals. Overall study context: CD4 naive and memory got three plates each, CD8 naive two, CD8 memory one. Study-level results: The naive CD4 repertoires of several donors were compared, and around 5% of clonotypes were shared. Clonotypes not shared had lower generation probabilities than those common to all four donors.

The table came from immunoSEQ multiplex PCR; TCRdb's copy has only in-frame clones and leaves some out. The table shows about 1.5 million clones, with 95% to 99% occurring only once. Germline CDR1 reads LNHDA; CDR2 reads SQIVND (reference sequence). The junction had 5 bases not matched to a gene; V was cut back by 4 bases and J by 1 base. CDR3 length: 15 amino acids. Note on this clone: Its antigen is undetermined.

This sequence originates from a man aged 25 to 40 in good health. The rearrangement links TRBV19 to TRBJ2-3; 7 bases fit TRBD2. Sequenced sample: naive CD4+ T cells sorted from blood. The subset denotes: CD45RA+ positively selected. The CDR3 sequence is CASSNSAGRTDTQYF. The CDR3 nucleotides read TGTGCCAGTAGTAATTCAGCGGGACGCACAGATACGCAGTATTTT.